The sequence of this T cell receptor beta chain was determined in a study of breast tumors, draining lymph nodes, adjacent tissues. Axillary draining lymph nodes of breast cancer patients supplied the node samples. The sample holds many counts of this clonotype. The antigen is not known. At one of its ends the junction is not consistent with the germline gene, which may arise from a read error. TCRdb re-analysed the multiplex PCR reads in MiXCR, keeping a single row per CDR3 protein. The repertoire has 250,000 or so distinct CDR3 sequences, under 35% of them found once; the top ten carry about 1%. CDR3 length equals 15 residues. Study-wide findings and caveats: Data only fit, rather than demonstrated, lymph node origin of most tumor T cells. Tumor and nontumor repertoires were significantly more similar in luminal-like than in basal-like breast cancer. Tumor TCR diversity was below lymph nodes but above nontumor tissue. Data fit most tumor T cells coming from lymph node, expanding in tumor.

The rearrangement uses TRBV12-3 or TRBV12-4 and TRBJ2-1; 11 positions match TRBD2. Sample: axillary lymph node tissue. This receptor was obtained from a female donor with breast cancer. Some clones in this sample may be carry-over from other donors' samples. The chain's CDR3 is CASSIAGGPHNEQFF. The CDR3 DNA reads TGTGCCAGCAGTATAGCGGGAGGGCCCCACAATGAGCAGTTCTTC.